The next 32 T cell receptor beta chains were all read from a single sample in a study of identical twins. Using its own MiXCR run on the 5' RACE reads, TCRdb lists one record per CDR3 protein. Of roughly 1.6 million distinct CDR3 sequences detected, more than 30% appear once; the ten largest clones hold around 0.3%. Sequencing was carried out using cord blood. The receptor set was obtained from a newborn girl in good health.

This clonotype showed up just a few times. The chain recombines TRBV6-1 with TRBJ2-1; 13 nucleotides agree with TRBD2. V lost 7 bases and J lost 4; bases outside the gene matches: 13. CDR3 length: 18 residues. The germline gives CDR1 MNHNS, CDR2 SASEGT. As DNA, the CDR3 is TGTGCCAGCAACAATACCGGGACTAGCGGGGCGATATACAATGAGCAGTTCTTC. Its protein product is CASNNTGTSGAIYNEQFF.

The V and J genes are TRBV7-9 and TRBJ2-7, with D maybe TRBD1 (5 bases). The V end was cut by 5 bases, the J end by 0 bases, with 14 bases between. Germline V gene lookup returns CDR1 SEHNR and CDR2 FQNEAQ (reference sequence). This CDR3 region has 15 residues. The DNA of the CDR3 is TGTGCCAGCAGCCTGGAGCCAGGGATCTCCTACGAGCAGTACTTC. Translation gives CASSLEPGISYEQYF.

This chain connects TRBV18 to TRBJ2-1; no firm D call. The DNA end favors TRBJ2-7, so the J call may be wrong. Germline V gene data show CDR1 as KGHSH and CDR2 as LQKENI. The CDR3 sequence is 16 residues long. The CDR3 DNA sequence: TGTGCCAGCTCACCACCGAGTGGCAGTTTCTCCTACGAGCAGTACTTC. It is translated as CASSPPSGSFSYEQYF.

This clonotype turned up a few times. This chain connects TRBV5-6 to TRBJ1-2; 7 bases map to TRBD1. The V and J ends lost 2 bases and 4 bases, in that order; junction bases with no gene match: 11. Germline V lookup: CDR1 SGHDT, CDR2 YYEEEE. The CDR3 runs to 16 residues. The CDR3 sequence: CASSLILRQGLYGYTF. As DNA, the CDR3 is TGTGCCAGCAGCTTAATCCTAAGACAGGGCCTCTATGGCTACACCTTC.

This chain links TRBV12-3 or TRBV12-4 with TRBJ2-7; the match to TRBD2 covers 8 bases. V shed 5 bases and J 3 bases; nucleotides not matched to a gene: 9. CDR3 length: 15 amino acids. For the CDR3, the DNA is TGTGCCAGCAGTGCCCTTACTAGCGGAAACTACGAGCAGTACTTC. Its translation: CASSALTSGNYEQYF.

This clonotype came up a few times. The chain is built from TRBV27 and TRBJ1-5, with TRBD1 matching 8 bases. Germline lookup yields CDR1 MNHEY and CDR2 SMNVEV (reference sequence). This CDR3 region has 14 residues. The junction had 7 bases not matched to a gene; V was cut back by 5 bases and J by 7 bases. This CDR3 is CASSPRTGGQPQHF. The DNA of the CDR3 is TGTGCCAGCAGTCCAAGAACAGGGGGACAGCCCCAGCATTTT.

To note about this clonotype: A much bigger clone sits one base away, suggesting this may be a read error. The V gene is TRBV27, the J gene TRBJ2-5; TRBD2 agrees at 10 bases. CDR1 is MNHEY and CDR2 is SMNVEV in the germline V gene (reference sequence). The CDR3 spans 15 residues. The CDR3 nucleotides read TGTGCCAGCGGTTTCGCGACTAGCGGGCAAGAGACCCAGTACTTC. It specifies CASGFATSGQETQYF.

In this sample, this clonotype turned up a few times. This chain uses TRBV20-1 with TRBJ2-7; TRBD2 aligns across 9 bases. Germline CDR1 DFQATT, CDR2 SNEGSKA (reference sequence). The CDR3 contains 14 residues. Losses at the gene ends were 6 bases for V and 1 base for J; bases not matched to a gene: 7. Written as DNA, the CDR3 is TGCAGTGCCCACCAAGCGGGGGGATCCTACGAGCAGTACTTC. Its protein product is CSAHQAGGSYEQYF.

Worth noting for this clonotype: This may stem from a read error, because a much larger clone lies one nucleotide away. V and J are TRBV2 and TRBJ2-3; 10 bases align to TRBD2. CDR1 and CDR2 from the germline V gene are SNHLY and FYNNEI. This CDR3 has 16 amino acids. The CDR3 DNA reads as TGTGTCAGCAGCCTCACGACTAGCGGGAGCACAGATACGCAGTATTTT. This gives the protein CVSSLTTSGSTDTQYF.

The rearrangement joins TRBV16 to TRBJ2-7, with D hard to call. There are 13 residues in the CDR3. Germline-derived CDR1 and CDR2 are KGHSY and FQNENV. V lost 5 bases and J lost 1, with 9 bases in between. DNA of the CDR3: TGTGCCAGCAGCTACCACGGGTCCTACGAGCAGTACTTC. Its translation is CASSYHGSYEQYF.

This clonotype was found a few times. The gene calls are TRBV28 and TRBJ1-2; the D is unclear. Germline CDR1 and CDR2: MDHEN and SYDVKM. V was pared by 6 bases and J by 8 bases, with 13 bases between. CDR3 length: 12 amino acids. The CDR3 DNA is TGTGCCAGCAGCACCCCGTCGGGCGGCTACACCTTC. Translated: CASSTPSGGYTF.

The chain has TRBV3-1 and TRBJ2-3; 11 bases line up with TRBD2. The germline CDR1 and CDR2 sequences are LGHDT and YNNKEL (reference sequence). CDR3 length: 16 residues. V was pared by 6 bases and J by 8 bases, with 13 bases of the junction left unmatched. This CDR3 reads CASRKILAGVEGTQYF. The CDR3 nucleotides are TGTGCCAGCAGGAAGATACTAGCGGGAGTGGAGGGTACGCAGTATTTT.

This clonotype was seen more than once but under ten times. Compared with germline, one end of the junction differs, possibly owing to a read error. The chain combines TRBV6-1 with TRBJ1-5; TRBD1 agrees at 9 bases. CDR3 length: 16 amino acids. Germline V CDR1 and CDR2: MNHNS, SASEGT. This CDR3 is CASSEGDRVSNQPQHF. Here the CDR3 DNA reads TGTGCCAGCAGCGAAGGGGACAGGGTTAGCAATCAGCCCCAGCATTTT.

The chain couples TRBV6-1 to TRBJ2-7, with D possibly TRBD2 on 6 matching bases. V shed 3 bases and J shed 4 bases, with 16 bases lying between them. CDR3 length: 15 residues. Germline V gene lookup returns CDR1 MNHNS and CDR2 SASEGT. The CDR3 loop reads CASSDRKPGVYEQYF. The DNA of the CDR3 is TGTGCCAGCAGTGATCGAAAACCGGGGGTTTACGAGCAGTACTTC.

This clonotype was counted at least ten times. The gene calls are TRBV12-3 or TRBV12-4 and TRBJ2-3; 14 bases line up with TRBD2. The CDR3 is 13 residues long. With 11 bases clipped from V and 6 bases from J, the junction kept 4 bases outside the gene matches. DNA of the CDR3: TGTGCCTCCCGACTAGCGGGGGGGGATACGCAGTATTTT. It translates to CASRLAGGDTQYF.

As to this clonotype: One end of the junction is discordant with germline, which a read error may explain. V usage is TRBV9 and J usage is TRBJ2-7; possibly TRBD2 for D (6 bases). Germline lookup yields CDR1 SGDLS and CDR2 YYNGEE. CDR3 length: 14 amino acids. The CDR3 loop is CASSSSGLSCEQYF. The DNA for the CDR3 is TGTGCCAGCAGCTCTTCGGGACTCTCCTGCGAGCAGTACTTC.

CDR3 nucleotides: TGTGCCAGCAGTTTAGCGATATGGGACAGGGAGGGCTCCTATGGCTACACCTTC. Residues: CASSLAIWDREGSYGYTF. The rearrangement links TRBV12-3 or TRBV12-4 to TRBJ1-2; 9 bases fit TRBD1. J lost 4 bases, V lost 0 bases, and 12 bases had no gene match. There are 18 residues in the CDR3.

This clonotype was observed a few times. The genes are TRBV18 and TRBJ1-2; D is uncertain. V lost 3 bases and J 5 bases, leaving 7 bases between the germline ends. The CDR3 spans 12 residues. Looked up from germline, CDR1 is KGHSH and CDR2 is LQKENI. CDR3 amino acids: CASSPAPYGYTF. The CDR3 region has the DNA TGTGCCAGCTCACCGGCACCTTATGGCTACACCTTC.

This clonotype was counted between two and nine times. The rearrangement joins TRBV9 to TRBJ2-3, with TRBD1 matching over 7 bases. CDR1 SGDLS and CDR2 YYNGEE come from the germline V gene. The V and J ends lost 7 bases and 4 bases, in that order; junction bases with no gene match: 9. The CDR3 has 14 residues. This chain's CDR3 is CASFRGMYADTQYF. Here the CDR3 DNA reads TGTGCCAGCTTCAGGGGGATGTATGCAGATACGCAGTATTTT.

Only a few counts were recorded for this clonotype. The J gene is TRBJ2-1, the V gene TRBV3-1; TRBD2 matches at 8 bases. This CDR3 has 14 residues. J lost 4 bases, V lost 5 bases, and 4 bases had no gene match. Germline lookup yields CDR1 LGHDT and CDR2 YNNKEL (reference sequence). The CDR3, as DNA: TGTGCCAGCAGCGAAATAGCGGGGTACAATGAGCAGTTCTTC. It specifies CASSEIAGYNEQFF.

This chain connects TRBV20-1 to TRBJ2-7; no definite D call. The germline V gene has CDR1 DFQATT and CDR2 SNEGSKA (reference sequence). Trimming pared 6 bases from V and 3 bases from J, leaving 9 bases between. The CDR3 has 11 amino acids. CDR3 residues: CSASLNYEQYF. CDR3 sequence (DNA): TGCAGTGCCTCCCTTAACTACGAGCAGTACTTC.

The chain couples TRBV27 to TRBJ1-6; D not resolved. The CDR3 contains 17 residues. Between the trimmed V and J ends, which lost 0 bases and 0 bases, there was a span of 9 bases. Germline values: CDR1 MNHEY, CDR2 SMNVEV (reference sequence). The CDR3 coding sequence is TGTGCCAGCAGTTTATCGCCGGTTAGCTCCTATAATTCACCCCTCCACTTT. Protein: CASSLSPVSSYNSPLHF.

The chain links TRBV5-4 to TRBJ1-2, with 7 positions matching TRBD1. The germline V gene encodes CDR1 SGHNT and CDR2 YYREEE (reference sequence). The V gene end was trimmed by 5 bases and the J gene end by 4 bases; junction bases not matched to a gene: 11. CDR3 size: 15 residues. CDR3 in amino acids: CASSSPGGGGYGYTF. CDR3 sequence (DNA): TGTGCCAGCAGTTCACCAGGGGGGGGCGGCTATGGCTACACCTTC.

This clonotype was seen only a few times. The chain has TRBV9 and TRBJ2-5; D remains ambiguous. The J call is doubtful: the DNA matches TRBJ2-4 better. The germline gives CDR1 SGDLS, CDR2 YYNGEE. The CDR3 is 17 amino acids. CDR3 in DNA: TGTGCCACCGAAAAGCACGTATCCGAGAAAAAGGTAGACATTCAGTACTTC. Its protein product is CATEKHVSEKKVDIQYF.

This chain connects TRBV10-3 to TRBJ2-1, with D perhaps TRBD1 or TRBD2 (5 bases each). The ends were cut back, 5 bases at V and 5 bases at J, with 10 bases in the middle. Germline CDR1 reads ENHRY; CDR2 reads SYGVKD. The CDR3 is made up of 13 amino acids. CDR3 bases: TGTGCCATCAGTCCGGGACCCAACAATGAGCAGTTCTTC. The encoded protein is CAISPGPNNEQFF.

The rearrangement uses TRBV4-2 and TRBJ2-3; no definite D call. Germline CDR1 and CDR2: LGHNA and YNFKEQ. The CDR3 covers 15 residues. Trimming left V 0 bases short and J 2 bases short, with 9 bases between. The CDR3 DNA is TGTGCCAGCAGCCAAGATTGGGCGGTCACAGATACGCAGTATTTT. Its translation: CASSQDWAVTDTQYF.

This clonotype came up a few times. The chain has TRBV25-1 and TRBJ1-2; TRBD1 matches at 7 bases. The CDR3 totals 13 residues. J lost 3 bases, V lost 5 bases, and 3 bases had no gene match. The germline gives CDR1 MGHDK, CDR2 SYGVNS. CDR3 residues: CASSQGEDYGYTF. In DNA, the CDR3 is TGTGCCAGCAGTCAGGGGGAGGACTATGGCTACACCTTC.

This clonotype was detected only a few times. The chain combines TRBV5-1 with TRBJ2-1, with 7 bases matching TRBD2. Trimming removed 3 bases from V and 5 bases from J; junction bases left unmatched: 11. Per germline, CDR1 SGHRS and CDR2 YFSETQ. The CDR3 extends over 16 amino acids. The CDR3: CASSSRAAGANNEQFF. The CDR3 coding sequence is TGCGCCAGCAGCTCCCGTGCTGCGGGAGCAAACAATGAGCAGTTCTTC.

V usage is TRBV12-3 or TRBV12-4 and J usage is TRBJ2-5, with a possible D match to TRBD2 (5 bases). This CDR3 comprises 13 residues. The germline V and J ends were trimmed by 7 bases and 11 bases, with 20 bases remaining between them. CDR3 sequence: CASNPDGNNEQYF. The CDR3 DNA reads TGTGCCAGCAACCCGGACGGGAACAATGAGCAGTACTTC.

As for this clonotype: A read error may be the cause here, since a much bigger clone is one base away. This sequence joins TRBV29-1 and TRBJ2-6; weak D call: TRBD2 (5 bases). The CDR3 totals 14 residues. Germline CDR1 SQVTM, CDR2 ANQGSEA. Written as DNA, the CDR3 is TGCGGCGTTGATGAGGGCTCTGGGGCCAACGTCCTGACTTTC. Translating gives CGVDEGSGANVLTF.

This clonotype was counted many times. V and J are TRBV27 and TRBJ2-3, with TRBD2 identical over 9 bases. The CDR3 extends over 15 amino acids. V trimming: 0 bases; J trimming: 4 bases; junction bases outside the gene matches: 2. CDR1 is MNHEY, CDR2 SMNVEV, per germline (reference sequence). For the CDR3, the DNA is TGTGCCAGCAGTTTATCGCTAGCGGGATCAGATACGCAGTATTTT. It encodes CASSLSLAGSDTQYF.

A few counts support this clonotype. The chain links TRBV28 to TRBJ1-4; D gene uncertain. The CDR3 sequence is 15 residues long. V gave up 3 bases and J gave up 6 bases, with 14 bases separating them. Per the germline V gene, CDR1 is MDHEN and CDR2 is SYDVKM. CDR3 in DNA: TGTGCCAGCAGTTTGTATCGGCCCCATGATGAAAAACTGTTTTTT. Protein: CASSLYRPHDEKLFF.